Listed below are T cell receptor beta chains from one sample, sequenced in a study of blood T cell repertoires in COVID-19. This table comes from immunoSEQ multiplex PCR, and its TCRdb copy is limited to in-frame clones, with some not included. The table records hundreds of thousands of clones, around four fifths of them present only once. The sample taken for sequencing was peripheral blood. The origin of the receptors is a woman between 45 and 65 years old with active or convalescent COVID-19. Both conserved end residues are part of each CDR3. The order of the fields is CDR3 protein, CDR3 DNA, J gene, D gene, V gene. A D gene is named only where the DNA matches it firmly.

CDR3aa: CASSYGPQSGTDTQYF; CDR3nt: TGTGCCAGCAGTTACGGGCCCCAATCGGGCACAGATACGCAGTATTTT; j_gene: TRBJ2-3; d_gene: .; v_gene: TRBV6-2/TRBV6-3
CDR3aa: CSVGQGYGTSYNEQFF; CDR3nt: TGCAGCGTTGGTCAGGGGTACGGCACCTCCTACAATGAGCAGTTCTTC; j_gene: TRBJ2-1; d_gene: .; v_gene: TRBV29-1
CDR3aa: CASSLAGESSPLHF; CDR3nt: TGTGCCAGCAGCTTAGCAGGGGAGAGTTCACCCCTCCACTTT; j_gene: TRBJ1-6; d_gene: .; v_gene: TRBV11-2
CDR3aa: CSASGAYGYTF; CDR3nt: TGCAGTGCATCAGGGGCCTATGGCTACACCTTC; j_gene: TRBJ1-2; d_gene: .; v_gene: TRBV20-1
CDR3aa: CASSQGVDSEAFF; CDR3nt: TGTGCCAGCAGCCAAGGGGTGGACAGTGAAGCTTTCTTT; j_gene: TRBJ1-1; d_gene: .; v_gene: TRBV4-2
CDR3aa: CASSNPGGGQTNTEAFF; CDR3nt: TGTGCCAGTAGTAACCCCGGGGGTGGGCAGACGAACACTGAAGCTTTCTTT; j_gene: TRBJ1-1; d_gene: .; v_gene: TRBV19
CDR3aa: CASSSGTSGNSDTQYF; CDR3nt: TGCGCCAGCAGCTCGGGGACTAGCGGGAATTCAGATACGCAGTATTTT; j_gene: TRBJ2-3; d_gene: TRBD2; v_gene: TRBV5-1
CDR3aa: CASSQDPGLEQFF; CDR3nt: TGCGCCAGCAGCCAAGATCCGGGTCTTGAGCAGTTCTTC; j_gene: TRBJ2-1; d_gene: .; v_gene: TRBV4-1
CDR3aa: CASSIAEVSEQFF; CDR3nt: TGTGCCAGTAGTATAGCTGAGGTTAGTGAGCAGTTCTTC; j_gene: TRBJ2-1; d_gene: .; v_gene: TRBV19
CDR3aa: CASSPSDRVPNSPLHF; CDR3nt: TGTGCCAGTAGCCCCTCGGACAGGGTCCCTAATTCACCCCTCCACTTT; j_gene: TRBJ1-6; d_gene: TRBD1; v_gene: TRBV19
CDR3aa: CASHLGTYTDTQYF; CDR3nt: TGTGCCAGCCACCTGGGCACCTACACAGATACGCAGTATTTT; j_gene: TRBJ2-3; d_gene: .; v_gene: TRBV6-5
CDR3aa: CASSPVGGNQPQHF; CDR3nt: TGTGCCAGCAGTCCTGTCGGGGGAAATCAGCCCCAGCATTTT; j_gene: TRBJ1-5; d_gene: .; v_gene: TRBV6-6
CDR3aa: CASSLDINGRGKEDEQYF; CDR3nt: TGTGCCAGCAGCTTAGATATAAACGGGAGGGGAAAGGAGGACGAGCAGTACTTC; j_gene: TRBJ2-7; d_gene: TRBD2; v_gene: TRBV11-2